The rows below give T cell receptor beta chains drawn from one sample of a study of T cell repertoires in cytomegalovirus infection. TCRdb recomputed calls from the reads with MiXCR, one row per CDR3 protein. The table has roughly 860,000 distinct CDR3 sequences, 32% seen once. These receptors lack a known antigen. Sample: cultured CD8+ T cells from PBMCs, taken from culture after CMV antigen stimulation. The receptors stem from a human donor in good health (CMV status not recorded). Some clones in this sample may be carry-over from other donors' samples. CDR3s include the opening cysteine and the closing phenylalanine or tryptophan. Fields, in order: J gene, V gene, clone size, D gene, CDR3 DNA, CDR3 protein. The D gene is left open where the match is weak. Size tells how often a clone was seen (once, few, many) or the class of an expanded clone, and some rows leave it out.

j_call: TRBJ2-1; v_call: TRBV20-1; clone_size: few; d_call: NA; cdr3_nt: TGCAGTGCTAGAGGCGGGGAATCCTACAATGAGCAGTTCTTC; cdr3_aa: CSARGGESYNEQFF
j_call: TRBJ1-1; v_call: TRBV7-2; clone_size: many; d_call: NA; cdr3_nt: TGTGCCAGCAGCTTAGAGTTATCCGGGTATCGTAGCGAAGCTTTCTTT; cdr3_aa: CASSLELSGYRSEAFF
j_call: TRBJ2-4; v_call: TRBV7-2; clone_size: many; d_call: NA; cdr3_nt: TGTGCCAGCAGTCCCCACCAGGGGCCCCGAGCCAAAAACATTCAGTACTTC; cdr3_aa: CASSPHQGPRAKNIQYF
j_call: TRBJ2-3; v_call: TRBV7-6; clone_size: many; d_call: NA; cdr3_nt: TGTGCCAGCAGCCCATTAGCAGGAGCCGTTCGGGGGCTGGTAGGAGATACGCAGTATTTT; cdr3_aa: CASSPLAGAVRGLVGDTQYF
j_call: TRBJ2-1; v_call: TRBV4-3; clone_size: few; d_call: TRBD2; cdr3_nt: TGCGCCAGCAGCCAAGGTAGCGGGGGCTACAATGAGCAGTTCTTC; cdr3_aa: CASSQGSGGYNEQFF
j_call: TRBJ2-2; v_call: TRBV6-6; clone_size: NA; d_call: NA; cdr3_nt: TGTGCCAGTGAGGAGGGGGCGCCCGGGGAGCTGTTTTTT; cdr3_aa: CASEEGAPGELFF
j_call: TRBJ2-4; v_call: TRBV19; clone_size: few; d_call: NA; cdr3_nt: TGTGCCAGTACGAGCCCCGAGGGCACGCAGGTCTTC; cdr3_aa: CASTSPEGTQVF
j_call: TRBJ2-3; v_call: TRBV27; clone_size: NA; d_call: TRBD1; cdr3_nt: TGTGCCAGCATAAGGAGGAAGGGGGCGCAGCCAGATACGCAGTATTTT; cdr3_aa: CASIRRKGAQPDTQYF
j_call: TRBJ1-1; v_call: TRBV6-6; clone_size: NA; d_call: TRBD1; cdr3_nt: TGTGCCAGCAGTTACTCGACAGGGATCGAATGGACTGAAGCTTTCTTT; cdr3_aa: CASSYSTGIEWTEAFF
j_call: TRBJ2-5; v_call: TRBV29-1; clone_size: few; d_call: TRBD1; cdr3_nt: TGCAGCGTAGACCGAAGGGACAGGGGACCCCAAGAGACCCAGTACTTC; cdr3_aa: CSVDRRDRGPQETQYF
j_call: TRBJ2-3; v_call: TRBV7-9; clone_size: many; d_call: TRBD2; cdr3_nt: TGTGCCAGCAGCTTAGCCGTCCGTGTGACTAGCTACCCAGATACGCAGTATTTT; cdr3_aa: CASSLAVRVTSYPDTQYF
j_call: TRBJ2-3; v_call: TRBV20-1; clone_size: NA; d_call: NA; cdr3_nt: TGCAGTGCTACTCCCCCGACAGTAGAAAACACAGATACGCAGTATTTT; cdr3_aa: CSATPPTVENTDTQYF
j_call: TRBJ2-1; v_call: TRBV7-9; clone_size: NA; d_call: NA; cdr3_nt: TGTGCCAGCAGCCATGCCACTACAGATGAGCAGTTCTTC; cdr3_aa: CASSHATTDEQFF
j_call: TRBJ2-3; v_call: TRBV12-5; clone_size: few; d_call: TRBD1; cdr3_nt: TGTGCTAGTGGTTTGGCCAGGGGGACGGTTAGCACAGATACGCAGTATTTT; cdr3_aa: CASGLARGTVSTDTQYF
j_call: TRBJ1-2; v_call: TRBV29-1; clone_size: few; d_call: NA; cdr3_nt: TGCAGCGTTGTGGTGAGGACCGTTTATGGCTACACCTTC; cdr3_aa: CSVVVRTVYGYTF
j_call: TRBJ2-3; v_call: TRBV11-3; clone_size: few; d_call: NA; cdr3_nt: TGTGCCAGCAGCTTCACCTCACGACTTGGGGATACGCAGTATTTT; cdr3_aa: CASSFTSRLGDTQYF
j_call: TRBJ2-6; v_call: TRBV20-1; clone_size: NA; d_call: NA; cdr3_nt: TGCAGTGCTAGAGATATAGGGGGAAACTCTGGGGCCAACGTCCTGACTTTC; cdr3_aa: CSARDIGGNSGANVLTF
j_call: TRBJ2-1; v_call: TRBV2; clone_size: NA; d_call: NA; cdr3_nt: TGTGCCACCTATGGGAGGGGGTCCTCAGGCTACAATGAGCAGTTCTTC; cdr3_aa: CATYGRGSSGYNEQFF
j_call: TRBJ2-2; v_call: TRBV27; clone_size: few; d_call: TRBD1; cdr3_nt: TGTGCCAGCAGTTCATACTCCGGGACAGGGGACACCGGGGAGCTGTTTTTT; cdr3_aa: CASSSYSGTGDTGELFF
j_call: TRBJ1-5; v_call: TRBV6-5; clone_size: NA; d_call: TRBD1; cdr3_nt: TGTGCCAGCAGTTACTCGTGGGCGAACAGGGGGCTCAATAGCAATCAGCCCCAGCATTTT; cdr3_aa: CASSYSWANRGLNSNQPQHF